This TCR beta chain was recovered during a study of preoperative IRX-2 immunotherapy in early breast cancer. Losses at the gene ends were 8 bases for V and 10 bases for J; bases not matched to a gene: 14. The length of the CDR3 is 14 residues. The germline V gene has CDR1 MDHEN and CDR2 SYDVKM. Here immunoSEQ multiplex PCR was the method, and the copy in TCRdb shows in-frame clones only, minus some. The sample yields fewer than 25,000 clones, around four fifths seen once. Treatment noted: preoperative locoregional IRX-2 cytokine immunotherapy. This chain links TRBV28 with TRBJ1-1; TRBD1 aligns across 9 bases. The receptor was isolated from a human donor with breast cancer. Specimen: lymph node tissue, collected after IRX-2 immunotherapy. The CDR3 reads CASLPGQGSSGAFF. In nucleotides, the CDR3 is TGTGCCAGCCTCCCCGGACAGGGGTCCTCTGGAGCTTTCTTT.